What follows is one T cell receptor (beta chain) and its context. This sample stems from a study of blood T cell repertoires in COVID-19. The overall study: The analysed material was cDNA or gDNA that came from T cells, B-cell-depleted T cells, or PBMCs.

V lost 11 bases and J lost 8; bases outside the gene matches: 13. Germline assignment: CDR1 ENHRY and CDR2 SYGVKD. The CDR3 loop spans 13 amino acids. Clones were read by immunoSEQ multiplex PCR, and TCRdb kept only the in-frame ones, dropping some. This table holds roughly 60,000 clones, about four fifths found once. This sequence joins TRBV10-3 and TRBJ1-2, with TRBD1 matching over 8 bases. This TCR came from a human donor in a cohort sampled during active COVID-19. The specimen was peripheral blood. CDR3 nucleotide sequence: TGTGCCTCTCTCGGACAGGGCCTGGCGGGCTACACCTTC. This translates into CASLGQGLAGYTF.